Sequencing of this T cell receptor (beta chain) was carried out in a study of T cell clonotyping in hematopoietic cell transplantation. Profiled with immunoSEQ multiplex PCR; TCRdb holds only in-frame clones, not every one. Of about 4,300 clones listed, roughly 94% are singletons. Sequences were derived from peripheral blood mononuclear cells, sampled 30 days after allogeneic stem cell transplant. This TCR came from a male patient aged 70 to 79 who had an allogeneic stem cell transplant from an unrelated donor, so T cells may come from the graft donor. Some clones in this sample may be carry-over from other donors' samples.

The CDR3 region is CASKEREYYNEQFF. CDR3 sequence (DNA): TGTGCCAGCAAGGAGCGGGAGTACTACAATGAGCAGTTCTTC. The rearrangement links TRBV6-6 to TRBJ2-1; the match to TRBD2 covers 8 bases. Unmatched junction bases numbered 5, after V lost 7 bases and J lost 3 bases. This CDR3 region has 14 residues. Germline V CDR1 and CDR2: MNHNY, SVGAGI (reference sequence).